These T cell receptor beta chains were read from a single sample in a study of blood T cell repertoires in COVID-19. This table comes from immunoSEQ multiplex PCR, and its TCRdb copy is limited to in-frame clones, with some not included. The sample shows some 170,000 clones, about 81% of them seen only once. The sequenced material came from peripheral blood. All receptors derive from a human donor in a cohort sampled during active COVID-19. Both conserved end residues are part of each CDR3. D genes are given only for firm matches. Some rows mark clone size as missing; the rest say once, few, many or name a class of expanded clone.

V,D,length,size,J,DNA,CDR3
TRBV27,TRBD1,15,-,TRBJ2-2,TGTGCCAGCAGCCCCGGGACAGGGGGAACCAGGGAGCTGTTTTTT,CASSPGTGGTRELFF
TRBV7-9,TRBD2,16,-,TRBJ2-7,TGTGCCAGCAGCGCAAGCGGGAGGGCCCGGTACTACGAGCAGTACTTC,CASSASGRARYYEQYF
TRBV6-5,TRBD1,15,-,TRBJ2-7,TGTGCCAGCAGTCCGGGACAGGGACCGACCTACGAGCAGTACTTC,CASSPGQGPTYEQYF
TRBV3-1/TRBV3-2,-,13,-,TRBJ2-3,TGTGCCAGCAGCCCTCTTAGCACAGATACGCAGTATTTT,CASSPLSTDTQYF
TRBV6-5,TRBD2,13,-,TRBJ2-7,TGTGCCAGCAGCCGGACTAGCGGGAGATCGCTGTACTTC,CASSRTSGRSLYF
TRBV10-3,-,16,-,TRBJ2-3,TGTGCCATCAGTGAGCAAGGGCAGGGCAGCACAGATACGCAGTATTTT,CAISEQGQGSTDTQYF
TRBV24-1,TRBD1,17,once,TRBJ2-3,TGTGCCACCATACGACCCAGGGGACAGGGGCTCACAGATACGCAGTATTTT,CATIRPRGQGLTDTQYF
TRBV7-8,-,14,-,TRBJ1-1,TGTGCCAGCAGCTTACTACAGGGGAACACTGAAGCTTTCTTT,CASSLLQGNTEAFF
TRBV5-4,TRBD2,15,-,TRBJ2-7,TGTGCCAGCAGCTTGAGGACTAGCGGGACAACCGAGCAGTACTTC,CASSLRTSGTTEQYF
TRBV10-3,TRBD1,15,-,TRBJ2-1,TGTGCCATCAGTGGTGGGACAGGGACCTACAATGAGCAGTTCTTC,CAISGGTGTYNEQFF
TRBV3-1/TRBV3-2,TRBD2,16,few,TRBJ2-5,TGTGCCAGCAGCCAAGAACAAGCTAGCGGGAGAGAGACCCAGTACTTC,CASSQEQASGRETQYF
TRBV5-1,-,17,-,TRBJ2-1,TGCGCCAGCAGCCTTCAAATGGCGGGCGACTCCTACAATGAGCAGTTCTTC,CASSLQMAGDSYNEQFF
TRBV27,TRBD2,14,-,TRBJ2-1,TGTGCCAGCAGTTTAGGGGGGGGTGGCAATGAGCAGTTCTTC,CASSLGGGGNEQFF
TRBV18,TRBD2,18,-,TRBJ2-7,TGTGCCAGCTCACCATGGGGCGGGGGGGCTTCCAGAACCTACGAGCAGTACTTC,CASSPWGGGASRTYEQYF
TRBV16,-,16,once,TRBJ1-1,TGTGCCAGCAGCACACACCGAGGGCTGGGGAACACTGAAGCTTTCTTT,CASSTHRGLGNTEAFF
TRBV7-2,-,14,few,TRBJ1-1,TGTGCCAGCAGCTTCAGGGGCGGAAACACTGAAGCTTTCTTT,CASSFRGGNTEAFF
TRBV19,-,14,-,TRBJ1-1,TGTGCCAGTAGTATATTGACTGGCGGGACTGAAGCTTTCTTT,CASSILTGGTEAFF